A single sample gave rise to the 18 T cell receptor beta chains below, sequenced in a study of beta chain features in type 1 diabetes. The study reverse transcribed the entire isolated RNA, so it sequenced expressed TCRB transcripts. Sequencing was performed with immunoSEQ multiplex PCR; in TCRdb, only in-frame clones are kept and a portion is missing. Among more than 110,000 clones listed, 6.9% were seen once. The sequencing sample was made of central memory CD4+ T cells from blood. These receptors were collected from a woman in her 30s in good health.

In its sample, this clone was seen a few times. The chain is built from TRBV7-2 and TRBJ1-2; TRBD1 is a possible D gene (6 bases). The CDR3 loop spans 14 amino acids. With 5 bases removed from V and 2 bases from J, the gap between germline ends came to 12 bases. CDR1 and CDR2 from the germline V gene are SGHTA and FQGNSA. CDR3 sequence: CASSAGQINYGYTF. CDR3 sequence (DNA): TGTGCCAGCAGCGCCGGACAGATAAACTATGGCTACACCTTC.

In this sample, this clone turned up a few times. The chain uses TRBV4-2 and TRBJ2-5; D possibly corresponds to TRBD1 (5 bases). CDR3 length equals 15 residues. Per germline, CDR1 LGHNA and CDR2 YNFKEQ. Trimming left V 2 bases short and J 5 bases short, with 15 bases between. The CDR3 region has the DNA TGTGCCAGCAGCCAATCCCGTGGTGGGGCCGAGACCCAGTACTTC. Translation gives CASSQSRGGAETQYF.

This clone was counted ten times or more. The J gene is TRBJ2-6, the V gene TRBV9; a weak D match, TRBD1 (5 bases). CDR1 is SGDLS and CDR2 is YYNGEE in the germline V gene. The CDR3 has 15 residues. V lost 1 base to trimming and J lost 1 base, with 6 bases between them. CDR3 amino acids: CASSVRGSGANVLTF. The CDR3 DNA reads TGTGCCAGCAGCGTAAGGGGATCTGGGGCCAACGTCCTGACTTTC.

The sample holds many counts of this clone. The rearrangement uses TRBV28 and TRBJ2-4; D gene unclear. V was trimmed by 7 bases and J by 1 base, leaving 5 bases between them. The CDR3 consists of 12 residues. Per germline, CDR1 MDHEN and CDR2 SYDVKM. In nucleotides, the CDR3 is TGTGCCAGCAAAGAGGCCAAAAACATTCAGTACTTC. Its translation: CASKEAKNIQYF. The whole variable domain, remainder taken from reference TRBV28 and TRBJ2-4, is DVKVTQSSRYLVKRTGEKVFLECVQDMDHENMFWYRQDPGLGLRLIYFSYDVKMKEKGDIPEGYSVSREKKERFSLILESASTNQTSMYLCASKEAKNIQYFGAGTRLSVL.

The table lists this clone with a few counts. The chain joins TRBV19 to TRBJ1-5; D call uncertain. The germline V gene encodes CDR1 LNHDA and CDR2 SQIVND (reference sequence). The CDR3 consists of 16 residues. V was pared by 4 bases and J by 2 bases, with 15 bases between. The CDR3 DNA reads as TGTGCCAGTAGTACAACCGGGAAGAGAGGCAATCAGCCCCAGCATTTT. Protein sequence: CASSTTGKRGNQPQHF.

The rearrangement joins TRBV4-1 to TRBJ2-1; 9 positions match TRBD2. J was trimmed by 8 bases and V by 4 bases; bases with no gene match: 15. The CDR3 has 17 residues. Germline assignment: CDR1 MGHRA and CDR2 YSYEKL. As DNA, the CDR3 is TGCGCCAGCAGCCCGAGAGGGGTAGCGGGAGATCGAGATGAGCAGTTCTTC. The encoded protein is CASSPRGVAGDRDEQFF.

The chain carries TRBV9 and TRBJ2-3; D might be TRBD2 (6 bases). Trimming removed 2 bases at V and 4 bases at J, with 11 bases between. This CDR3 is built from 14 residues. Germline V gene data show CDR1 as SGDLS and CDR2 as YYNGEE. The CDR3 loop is CASSVGLTADTQYF. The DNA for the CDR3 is TGTGCCAGCAGCGTGGGACTCACCGCAGATACGCAGTATTTT.

The CDR3 reads CASSLQGAVGYNEQFF. DNA of the CDR3: TGTGCCAGCAGCCTACAGGGCGCAGTCGGGTACAATGAGCAGTTCTTC. The chain employs TRBV28 and TRBJ2-1, with TRBD1 as a possible D gene (6 bases). The CDR3 runs 16 residues. Trimming removed 6 bases from V and 4 bases from J, with 19 bases in between. Germline V lookup: CDR1 MDHEN, CDR2 SYDVKM.

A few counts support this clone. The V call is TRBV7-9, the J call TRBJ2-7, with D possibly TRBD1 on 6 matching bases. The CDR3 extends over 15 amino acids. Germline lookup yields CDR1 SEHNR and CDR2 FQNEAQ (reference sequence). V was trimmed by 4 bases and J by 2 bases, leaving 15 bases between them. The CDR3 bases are TGTGCCAGCAGCTCAACAGGGTTTCTTGCCTACGAGCAGTACTTC. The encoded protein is CASSSTGFLAYEQYF.

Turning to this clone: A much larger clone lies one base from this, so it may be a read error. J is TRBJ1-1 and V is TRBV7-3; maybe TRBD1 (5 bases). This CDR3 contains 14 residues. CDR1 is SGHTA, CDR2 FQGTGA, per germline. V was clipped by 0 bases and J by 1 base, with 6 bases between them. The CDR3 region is CASSLTGGNTEAFF. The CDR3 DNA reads TGTGCCAGCAGCTTAACGGGGGGGAACACTGAAGCTTTCTTT.

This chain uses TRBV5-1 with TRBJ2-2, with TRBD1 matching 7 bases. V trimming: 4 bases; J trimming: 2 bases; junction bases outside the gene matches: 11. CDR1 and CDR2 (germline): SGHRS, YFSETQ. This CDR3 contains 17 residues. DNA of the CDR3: TGCGCCAGCAGCGACAGGGCCCTTGGAGGTAACACCGGGGAGCTGTTTTTT. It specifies CASSDRALGGNTGELFF.

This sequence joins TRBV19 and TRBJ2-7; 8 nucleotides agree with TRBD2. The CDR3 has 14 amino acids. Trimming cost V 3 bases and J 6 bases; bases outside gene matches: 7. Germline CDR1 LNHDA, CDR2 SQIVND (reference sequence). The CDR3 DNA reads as TGTGCCAGTAGTATCCGGGAGGGCCTTTTCGAGCAGTACTTC. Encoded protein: CASSIREGLFEQYF.

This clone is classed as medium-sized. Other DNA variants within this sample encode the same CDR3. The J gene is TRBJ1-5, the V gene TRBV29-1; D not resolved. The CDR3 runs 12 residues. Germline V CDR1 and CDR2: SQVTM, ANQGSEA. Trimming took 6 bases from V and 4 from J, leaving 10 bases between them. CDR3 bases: TGCAGCGTCCGAACGGGAAATCAGCCCCAGCATTTT. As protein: CSVRTGNQPQHF.

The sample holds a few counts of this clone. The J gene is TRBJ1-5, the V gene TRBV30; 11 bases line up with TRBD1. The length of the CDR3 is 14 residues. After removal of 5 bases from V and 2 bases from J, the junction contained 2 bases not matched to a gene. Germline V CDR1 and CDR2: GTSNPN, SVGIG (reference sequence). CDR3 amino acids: CAWGQGAGNQPQHF. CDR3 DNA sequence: TGTGCCTGGGGACAGGGGGCGGGCAATCAGCCCCAGCATTTT.

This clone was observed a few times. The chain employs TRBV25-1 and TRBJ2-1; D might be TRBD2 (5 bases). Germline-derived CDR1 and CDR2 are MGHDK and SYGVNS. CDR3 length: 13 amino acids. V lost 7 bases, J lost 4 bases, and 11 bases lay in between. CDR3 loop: CASTRGSYNEQFF. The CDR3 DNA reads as TGTGCCAGCACCCGAGGGAGTTACAATGAGCAGTTCTTC.

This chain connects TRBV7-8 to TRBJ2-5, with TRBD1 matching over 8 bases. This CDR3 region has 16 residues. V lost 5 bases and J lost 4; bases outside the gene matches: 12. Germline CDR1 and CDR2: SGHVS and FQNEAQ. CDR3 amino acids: CASSLNQGAGTETQYF. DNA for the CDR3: TGTGCCAGCAGCCTAAATCAGGGGGCAGGGACAGAGACCCAGTACTTC.

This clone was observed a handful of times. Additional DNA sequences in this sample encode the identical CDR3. CDR3 nucleotides: TGTGCCAGCAGTGTGAATCTCGGAGAGACCCAGTACTTC. This codes for CASSVNLGETQYF. V is TRBV2 and J is TRBJ2-5, with D uncertain. This CDR3 has 13 residues. Trimming took 4 bases from V and 4 from J, leaving 10 bases between them. Germline CDR1 SNHLY, CDR2 FYNNEI.

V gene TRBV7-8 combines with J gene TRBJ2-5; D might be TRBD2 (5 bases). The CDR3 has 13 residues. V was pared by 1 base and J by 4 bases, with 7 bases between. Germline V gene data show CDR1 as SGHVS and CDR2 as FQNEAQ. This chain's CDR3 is CASSLGAGETQYF. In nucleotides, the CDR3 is TGTGCCAGCAGCTTAGGGGCGGGAGAGACCCAGTACTTC.